This entry describes one T cell receptor (beta chain). TCRdb keeps only in-frame clones here, not all; method: immunoSEQ multiplex PCR. In the table there are 250,000 to 350,000 clones, under 90% of which are singletons. This entry comes from a study of blood T cell repertoires in COVID-19. Germline loops: CDR1 MGHDK, CDR2 SYGVNS. This CDR3 is 15 amino acids long. Trimming removed 5 bases at V and 0 bases at J, with 10 bases between. Sequencing was carried out using PBMCs or T cells enriched from blood (not recorded which). The origin of this receptor is a woman in her forties or fifties who had been exposed to COVID-19. The V call is TRBV25-1, the J call TRBJ2-2, with a tentative D call TRBD2 (5 bases). The CDR3 loop is CASSPSGSNTGELFF. DNA for the CDR3: TGTGCCAGCAGTCCGAGCGGATCGAACACCGGGGAGCTGTTTTTT. Looking up the rest from reference TRBV25-1 and TRBJ2-2 gives the full variable domain: EADIYQTPRYLVIGTGKKITLECSQTMGHDKMYWYQQDPGMELHLIHYSYGVNSTEKGDLSSESTVSRIRTEHFPLTLESARPSHTSQYLCASSPSGSNTGELFFGEGSRLTVL.